This paragraph reports one T cell receptor (beta chain). Its antigen is unidentified. One base away lies a much larger clone, so this may be a sequencing read error. Graves' hyperthyroidism was deemed stable given no ophthalmopathy progression within 18 months. Diagnoses were made from clinical symptoms, serum measures (thyroxine and TRAb), thyroid ultrasound and orbital computed tomography. The entry originates in a study of T cells in Graves' hyperthyroidism and ophthalmopathy. What was amplified from RNA transcripts were TCR beta CDR3 regions. HTBI primers were used for first-round RT-PCR of the TCR CDR3. TCRdb reprocessed the multiplex PCR reads via MiXCR and lists one record per CDR3 protein. The data contain fewer than 600,000 distinct CDR3 sequences, 14% of them singletons. Study-wide points: Most clonotypes expanded in the thyroid (above 0.001) were also present in blood.

Germline V lookup: CDR1 MNHGY, CDR2 SVAAGI. This CDR3 comprises 16 residues. With 3 bases clipped from V and 6 bases from J, the junction kept 4 bases outside the gene matches. The receptor's source is a woman aged 40 to 55 with Graves' hyperthyroidism. The chain combines TRBV6-9 with TRBJ2-1; TRBD2 agrees at 14 bases. The specimen sequenced was blood. The CDR3 spells CASSYPGTSGSNEQFF. The CDR3 DNA follows: TGTGCCAGCAGTTACCCGGGGACTAGCGGGAGCAATGAGCAGTTCTTC.